This TCR beta chain was found in a study of brain T cells in children with intractable seizures. Study outcomes and limitations: Pre-surgery blood may have been undersampled, hiding some clones.

Time point of the sample: blood from clinic visit 5 months post-surgery; TSC patient then seizure free. Surgery cases with the highest brain T cell transcript signatures were chosen for sequencing. Libraries were prepared by immunoSEQ multiplex PCR; TCRdb keeps only in-frame clonotypes and omits some of them. The data hold 300,000 to 400,000 clones, with over 85% observed a single time. The CDR3 totals 13 residues. Per the germline V gene, CDR1 is DFQATT and CDR2 is SNEGSKA (reference sequence). After removal of 3 bases from V and 7 bases from J, the junction contained 3 bases not matched to a gene. On this clone itself: What it binds is unknown.

Specimen: peripheral blood, collected 4 to 5 months after surgery. This TCR derives from a boy younger than two with tuberous sclerosis and intractable seizures. The rearrangement uses TRBV20-1 and TRBJ2-1; 10 nucleotides align to TRBD2. The CDR3 DNA reads as TGCAGTGCTAGTCTACTAGCGGGGAATGAGCAGTTCTTC. Translating it yields CSASLLAGNEQFF.